This T cell receptor beta chain was sequenced in a study of breast tumors, draining lymph nodes, adjacent tissues. The CDR3 totals 14 residues, both ends included. CDR1 is GTSNPN, CDR2 SVGIG, per germline (reference sequence). Samples came from axillary lymph nodes draining the breast cancer. A single record per CDR3 protein comes from TCRdb applying MiXCR to the multiplex PCR reads. Found here are 150,000 to 200,000 distinct CDR3 sequences, around a third of them singletons; the top ten hold approximately 4.3%. Of note for this clonotype: The CDR3 carries no conserved terminal phenylalanine or tryptophan, so it likely arises from a read error. Because the CDR3's place on the DNA is in doubt, the DNA is left out and the CDR3 is given as listed by TCRdb.

The V and J genes are TRBV30 and TRBJ2-1; the DNA was not compared with TRBD2, the D call given in the table. Material for sequencing was axillary lymph node tissue. The sequence was obtained from a female donor with breast cancer. Some clones in this sample may be carry-over from other donors' samples. The CDR3 sequence: CAWSVFPSGSKKFL.